This T cell receptor (beta chain) was profiled in a study of spatial heterogeneity in lung cancer. Study-wide background: PBMC collected at follow-up were sequenced when available, a median of about two years after resection. Regarding the study as a whole: Resection saw ubiquitous expanded tumor TCRs appear in blood more than follow-up did.

About this clonotype: Its specificity is not known.

Every molecule of TCR cDNA had its own unique molecular identifier. TCRdb called the 5' RACE reads again in MiXCR, with one record for every CDR3 protein. The sample carries tens of thousands of distinct CDR3 sequences, 7.4% recorded once. Time point meaning: blood at routine non-recurrence follow-up after resection. The sequenced material consisted of unsorted whole RNA from tumor, nontumor lung or frozen PBMC. This CDR3 has 15 amino acids. V lost 4 bases, J lost 9 bases, and 17 bases lay in between. Germline CDR1 is SGHRS and CDR2 is YFSETQ. This chain uses TRBV5-1 with TRBJ1-6; D is unresolved. The sequence came from a female donor with early-stage non-small cell lung cancer. The sample in question was PBMCs, obtained at follow-up. CDR3 bases: TGCGCCAGCAGCCTAAGCTTTGGAAGCGGTTCACCCCTCCACTTT. This translates into CASSLSFGSGSPLHF.